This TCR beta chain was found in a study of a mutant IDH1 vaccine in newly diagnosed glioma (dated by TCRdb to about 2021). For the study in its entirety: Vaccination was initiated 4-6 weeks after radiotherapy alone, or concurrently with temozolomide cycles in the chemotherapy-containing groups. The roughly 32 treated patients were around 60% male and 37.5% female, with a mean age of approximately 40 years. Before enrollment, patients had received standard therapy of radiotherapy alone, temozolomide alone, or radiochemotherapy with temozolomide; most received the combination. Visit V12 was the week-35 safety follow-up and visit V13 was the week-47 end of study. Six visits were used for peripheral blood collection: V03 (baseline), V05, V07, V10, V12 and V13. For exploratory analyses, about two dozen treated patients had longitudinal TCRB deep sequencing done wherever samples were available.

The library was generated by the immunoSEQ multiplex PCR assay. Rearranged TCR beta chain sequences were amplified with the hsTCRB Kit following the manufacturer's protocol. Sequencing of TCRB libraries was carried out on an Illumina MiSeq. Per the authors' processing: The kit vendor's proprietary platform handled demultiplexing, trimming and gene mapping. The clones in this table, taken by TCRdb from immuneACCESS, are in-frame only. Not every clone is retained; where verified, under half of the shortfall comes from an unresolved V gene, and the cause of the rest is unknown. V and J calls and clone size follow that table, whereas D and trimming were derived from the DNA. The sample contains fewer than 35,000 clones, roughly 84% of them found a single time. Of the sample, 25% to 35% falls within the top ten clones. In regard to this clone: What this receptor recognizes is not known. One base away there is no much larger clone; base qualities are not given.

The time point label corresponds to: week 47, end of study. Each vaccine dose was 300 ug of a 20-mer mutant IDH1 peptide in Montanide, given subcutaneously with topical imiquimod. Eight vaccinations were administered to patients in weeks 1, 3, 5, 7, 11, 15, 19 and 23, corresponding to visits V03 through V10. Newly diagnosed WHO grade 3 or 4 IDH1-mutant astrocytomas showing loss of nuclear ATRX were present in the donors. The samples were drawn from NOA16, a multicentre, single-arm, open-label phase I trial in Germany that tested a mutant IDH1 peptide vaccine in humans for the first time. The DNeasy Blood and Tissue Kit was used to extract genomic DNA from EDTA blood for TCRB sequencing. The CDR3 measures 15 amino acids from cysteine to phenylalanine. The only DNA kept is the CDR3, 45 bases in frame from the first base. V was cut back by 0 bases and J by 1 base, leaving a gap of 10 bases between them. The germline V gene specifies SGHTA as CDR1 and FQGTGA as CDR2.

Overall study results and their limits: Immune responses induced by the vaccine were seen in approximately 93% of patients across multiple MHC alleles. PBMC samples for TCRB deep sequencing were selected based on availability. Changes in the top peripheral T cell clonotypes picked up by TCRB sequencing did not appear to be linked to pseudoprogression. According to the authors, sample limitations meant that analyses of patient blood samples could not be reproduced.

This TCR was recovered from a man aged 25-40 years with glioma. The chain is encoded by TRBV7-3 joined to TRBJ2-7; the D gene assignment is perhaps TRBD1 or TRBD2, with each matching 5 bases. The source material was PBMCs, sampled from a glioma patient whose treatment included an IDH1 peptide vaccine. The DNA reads TGTGCCAGCAGCTTAACGGGGACCTCGTCCTACGAGCAGTACTTC. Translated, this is CASSLTGTSSYEQYF.